This T cell receptor beta chain stems from a study of neurological immune-mediated disorders. The study's findings and limits: Private repertoires in all groups were suggested by the finding that expanded clones across subjects shared no CDR3 amino acid sequences.

The CDR3 has 14 amino acids. Trimming removed 7 bases from V and 7 bases from J; junction bases left unmatched: 6. Germline CDR1 SNHLY, CDR2 FYNNEI. Each CDR3 protein is one row after TCRdb ran MiXCR on the 5' RACE reads. The sample records about 80,000 distinct CDR3 sequences, about 5% being singletons. Unsorted libraries were generated from 2 million PBMCs held at -80 degrees C. By share, this clonotype ranks as medium-sized. Its antigen is unidentified. This TCR derives from a young woman with multiple sclerosis. This sequence joins TRBV2 and TRBJ1-5; TRBD1 matches 11 bases. Sample: PBMCs. CDR3 sequence reads: CASMGTGGWQPQHF. The CDR3 DNA reads as TGTGCCAGCATGGGGACAGGGGGATGGCAGCCCCAGCATTTT.